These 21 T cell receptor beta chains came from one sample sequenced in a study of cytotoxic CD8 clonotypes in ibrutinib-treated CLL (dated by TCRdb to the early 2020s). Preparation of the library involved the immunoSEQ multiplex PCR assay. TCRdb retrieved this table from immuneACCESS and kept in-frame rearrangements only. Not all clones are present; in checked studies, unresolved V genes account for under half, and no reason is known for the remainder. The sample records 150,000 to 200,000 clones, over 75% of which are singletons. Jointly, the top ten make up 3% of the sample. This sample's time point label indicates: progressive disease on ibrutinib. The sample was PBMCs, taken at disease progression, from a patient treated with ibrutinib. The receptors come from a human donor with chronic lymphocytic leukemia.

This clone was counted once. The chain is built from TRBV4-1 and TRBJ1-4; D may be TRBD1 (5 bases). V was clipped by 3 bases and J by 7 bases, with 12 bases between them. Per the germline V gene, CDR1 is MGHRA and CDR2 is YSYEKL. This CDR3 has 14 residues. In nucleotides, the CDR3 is TGCGCCAGCAGCCACAGGGTTGTTGGTGAAAAACTGTTTTTT. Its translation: CASSHRVVGEKLFF.

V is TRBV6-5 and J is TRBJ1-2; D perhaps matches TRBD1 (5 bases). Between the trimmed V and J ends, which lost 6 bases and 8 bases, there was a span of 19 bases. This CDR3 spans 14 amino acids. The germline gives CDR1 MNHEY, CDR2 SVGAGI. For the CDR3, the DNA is TGTGCCAGCAGCTCTCGGATCCGTCCAGGGGGCTACACCTTC. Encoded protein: CASSSRIRPGGYTF.

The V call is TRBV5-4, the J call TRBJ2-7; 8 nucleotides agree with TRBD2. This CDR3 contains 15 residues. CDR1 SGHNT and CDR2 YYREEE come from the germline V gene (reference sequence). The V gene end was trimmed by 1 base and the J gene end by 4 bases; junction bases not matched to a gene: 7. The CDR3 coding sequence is TGTGCCAGCAGCTTGTTAACTAGCGGAAAGTACGAGCAGTACTTC. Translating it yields CASSLLTSGKYEQYF.

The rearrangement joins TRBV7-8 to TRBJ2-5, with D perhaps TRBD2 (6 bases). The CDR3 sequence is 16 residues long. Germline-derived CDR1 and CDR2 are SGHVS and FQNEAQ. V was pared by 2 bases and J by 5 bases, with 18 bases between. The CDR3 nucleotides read TGTGCCAGCAGCTTACGCTTCGGGGGAGTTTGGGAGACCCAGTACTTC. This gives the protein CASSLRFGGVWETQYF.

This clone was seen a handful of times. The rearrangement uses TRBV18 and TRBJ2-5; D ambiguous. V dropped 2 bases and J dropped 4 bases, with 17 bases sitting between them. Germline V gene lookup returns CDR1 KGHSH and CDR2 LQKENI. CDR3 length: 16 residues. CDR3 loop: CASSPFGVSAVETQYF. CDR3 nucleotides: TGTGCCAGCTCACCATTTGGTGTGTCCGCAGTAGAGACCCAGTACTTC. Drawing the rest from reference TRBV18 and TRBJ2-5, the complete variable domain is NAGVMQNPRHLVRRRGQEARLRCSPMKGHSHVYWYRQLPEEGLKFMVYLQKENIIDESGMPKERFSAEFPKEGPSILRIQQVVRGDSAAYFCASSPFGVSAVETQYFGPGTRLLVL.

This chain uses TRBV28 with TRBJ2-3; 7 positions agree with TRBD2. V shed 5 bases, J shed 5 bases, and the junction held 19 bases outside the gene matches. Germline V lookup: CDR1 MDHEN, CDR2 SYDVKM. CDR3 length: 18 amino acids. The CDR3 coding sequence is TGTGCCAGCAGTGTGGCTGGTGTGAGTGGGAGGGCCGTAGATACGCAGTATTTT. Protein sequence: CASSVAGVSGRAVDTQYF.

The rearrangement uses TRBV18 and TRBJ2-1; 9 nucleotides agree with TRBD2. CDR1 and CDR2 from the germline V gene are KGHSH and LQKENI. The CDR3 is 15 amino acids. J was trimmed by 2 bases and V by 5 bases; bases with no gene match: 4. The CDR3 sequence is CASSTSSGTYNEQFF. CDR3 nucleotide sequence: TGTGCCAGCTCAACTTCTAGCGGGACCTACAATGAGCAGTTCTTC. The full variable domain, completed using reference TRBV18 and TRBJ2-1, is NAGVMQNPRHLVRRRGQEARLRCSPMKGHSHVYWYRQLPEEGLKFMVYLQKENIIDESGMPKERFSAEFPKEGPSILRIQQVVRGDSAAYFCASSTSSGTYNEQFFGPGTRLTVL.

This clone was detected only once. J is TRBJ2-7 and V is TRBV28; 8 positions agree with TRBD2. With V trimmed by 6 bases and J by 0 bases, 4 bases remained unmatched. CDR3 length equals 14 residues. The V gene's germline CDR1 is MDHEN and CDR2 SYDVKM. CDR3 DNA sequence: TGTGCCAGCAGAATGCGGGAGGACTCCTACGAGCAGTACTTC. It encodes CASRMREDSYEQYF.

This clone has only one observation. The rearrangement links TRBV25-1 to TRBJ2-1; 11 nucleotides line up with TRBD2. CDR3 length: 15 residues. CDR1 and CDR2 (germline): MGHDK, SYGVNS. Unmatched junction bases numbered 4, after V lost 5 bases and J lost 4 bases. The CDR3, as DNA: TGTGCCAGCAGTCTAGGGACTAGCGGTTACAATGAGCAGTTCTTC. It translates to CASSLGTSGYNEQFF.

The CDR3, as DNA: TGTGCCAGCTCCAAAGGGGCGGGTGAAAAACTGTTTTTT. This translates into CASSKGAGEKLFF. The chain carries TRBV18 and TRBJ1-4, with D possibly TRBD1 on 5 matching bases. The V end was cut by 6 bases, the J end by 7 bases, with 12 bases between. The CDR3 length is 13 residues. The germline V gene has CDR1 KGHSH and CDR2 LQKENI.

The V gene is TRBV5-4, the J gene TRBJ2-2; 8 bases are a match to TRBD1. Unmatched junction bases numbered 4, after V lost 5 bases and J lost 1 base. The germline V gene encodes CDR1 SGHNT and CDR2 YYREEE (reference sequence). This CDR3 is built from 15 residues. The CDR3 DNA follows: TGTGCCAGCAGTTCCGGGACAGGGAACACCGGGGAGCTGTTTTTT. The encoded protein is CASSSGTGNTGELFF. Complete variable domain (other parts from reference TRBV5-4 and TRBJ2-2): ETGVTQSPTHLIKTRGQQVTLRCSSQSGHNTVSWYQQALGQGPQFIFQYYREEENGRGNFPPRFSGLQFPNYSSELNVNALELDDSALYLCASSSGTGNTGELFFGEGSRLTVL.

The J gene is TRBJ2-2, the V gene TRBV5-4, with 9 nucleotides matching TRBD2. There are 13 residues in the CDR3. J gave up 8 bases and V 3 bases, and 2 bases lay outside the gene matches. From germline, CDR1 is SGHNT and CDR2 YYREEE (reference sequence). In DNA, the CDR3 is TGTGCCAGCAGCTCCCTAGCGGGGGGGGAGCTGTTTTTT. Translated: CASSSLAGGELFF.

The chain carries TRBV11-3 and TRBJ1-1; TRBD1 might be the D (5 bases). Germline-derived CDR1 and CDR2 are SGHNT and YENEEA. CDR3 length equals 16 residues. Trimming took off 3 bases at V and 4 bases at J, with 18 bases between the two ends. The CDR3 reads CASSFGAGSSFTEAFF. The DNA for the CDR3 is TGTGCCAGCAGCTTCGGTGCAGGGTCGTCTTTCACTGAAGCTTTCTTT.

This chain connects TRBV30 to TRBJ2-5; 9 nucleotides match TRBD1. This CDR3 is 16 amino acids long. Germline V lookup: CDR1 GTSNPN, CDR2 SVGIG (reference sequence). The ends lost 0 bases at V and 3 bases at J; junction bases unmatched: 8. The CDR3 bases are TGTGCCTGGAGTGTCCCCGGGACAGGGAGTAAAGAGACCCAGTACTTC. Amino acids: CAWSVPGTGSKETQYF.

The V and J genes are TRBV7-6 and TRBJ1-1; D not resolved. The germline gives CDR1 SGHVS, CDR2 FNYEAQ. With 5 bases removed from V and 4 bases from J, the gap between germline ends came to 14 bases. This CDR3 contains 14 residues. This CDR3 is CASSPGQRGTEAFF. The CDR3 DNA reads TGTGCCAGCAGCCCGGGCCAGAGAGGCACTGAAGCTTTCTTT. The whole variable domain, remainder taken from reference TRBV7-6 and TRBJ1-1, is GAGVSQSPRYKVTKRGQDVALRCDPISGHVSLYWYRQALGQGPEFLTYFNYEAQQDKSGLPNDRFSAERPEGSISTLTIQRTEQRDSAMYRCASSPGQRGTEAFFGQGTRLTVV.

The CDR3: CASSSRAGENYGYTF. The DNA for the CDR3 is TGTGCCAGCAGCTCACGGGCAGGGGAGAACTATGGCTACACCTTC. The chain combines TRBV11-3 with TRBJ1-2, with D possibly matching TRBD1 (6 bases). CDR1 is SGHNT, CDR2 YENEEA, per germline. Trimming took 4 bases from V and 2 from J, leaving 14 bases between them. This CDR3 has 15 amino acids.

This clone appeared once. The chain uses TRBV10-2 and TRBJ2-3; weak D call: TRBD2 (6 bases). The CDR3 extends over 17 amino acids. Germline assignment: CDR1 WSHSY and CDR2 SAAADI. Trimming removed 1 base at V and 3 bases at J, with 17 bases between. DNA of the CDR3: TGCGCCAGCAGTGAGTTCCCTAGACTAGAACAGACAGATACGCAGTATTTT. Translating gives CASSEFPRLEQTDTQYF.

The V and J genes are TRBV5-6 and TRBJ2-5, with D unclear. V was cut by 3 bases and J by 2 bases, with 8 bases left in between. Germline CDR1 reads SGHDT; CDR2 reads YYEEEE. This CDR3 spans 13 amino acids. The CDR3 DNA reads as TGTGCCAGCAGCTCGTGGATACAAGAGACCCAGTACTTC. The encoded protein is CASSSWIQETQYF. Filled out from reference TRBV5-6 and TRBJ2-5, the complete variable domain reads DAGVTQSPTHLIKTRGQQVTLRCSPKSGHDTVSWYQQALGQGPQFIFQYYEEEERQRGNFPDRFSGHQFPNYSSELNVNALLLGDSALYLCASSSWIQETQYFGPGTRLLVL.

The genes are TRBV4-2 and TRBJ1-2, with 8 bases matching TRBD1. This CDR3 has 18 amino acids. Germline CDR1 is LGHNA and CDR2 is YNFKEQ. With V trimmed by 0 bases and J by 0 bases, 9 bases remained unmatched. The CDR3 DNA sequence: TGTGCCAGCAGCCAAGATCGACAGGGGCCAATTACTAACTATGGCTACACCTTC. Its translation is CASSQDRQGPITNYGYTF.

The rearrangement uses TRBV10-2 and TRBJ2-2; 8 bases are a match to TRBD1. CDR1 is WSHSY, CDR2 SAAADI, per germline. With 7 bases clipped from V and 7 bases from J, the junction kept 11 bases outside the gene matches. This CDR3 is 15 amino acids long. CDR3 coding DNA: TGCGCCAGCATTACGACGATACAGGGGGGCGGGGAGCTGTTTTTT. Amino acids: CASITTIQGGGELFF.

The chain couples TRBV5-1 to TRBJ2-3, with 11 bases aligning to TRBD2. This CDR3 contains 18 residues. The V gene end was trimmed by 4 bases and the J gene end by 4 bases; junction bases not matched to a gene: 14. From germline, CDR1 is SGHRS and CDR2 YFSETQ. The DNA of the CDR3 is TGCGCCAGCAGCATTACTAGCGGGAGTACCAGTGGATCAGATACGCAGTATTTT. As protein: CASSITSGSTSGSDTQYF. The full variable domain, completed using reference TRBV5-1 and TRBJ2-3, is KAGVTQTPRYLIKTRGQQVTLSCSPISGHRSVSWYQQTPGQGLQFLFEYFSETQRNKGNFPGRFSGRQFSNSRSEMNVSTLELGDSALYLCASSITSGSTSGSDTQYFGPGTRLTVL.